This T cell receptor beta chain was retrieved from a study of T-cell reconstitution after alpha-beta-depleted transplantation in children. The TCRbeta library was prepared with unique molecular identifiers. TCRdb used MiXCR to reprocess the PCR reads, holding one entry per CDR3 protein. The sample holds 600,000 to 700,000 distinct CDR3 sequences, roughly 15% seen once. Trimming cost V 2 bases and J 0 bases, with 14 bases left between them. Germline V lookup: CDR1 SGHTA, CDR2 FQGNSA. This CDR3 has 17 amino acids. The sequenced sample was PBMCs from the stem cell graft donor, obtained from the stem cell graft. The clonotype originates from a human donor who donated a stem cell graft to a child with acute myeloid leukemia. J is TRBJ2-4 and V is TRBV7-2; D is uncertain. CDR3 in amino acids: CASSLKAGSLAKNIQYF. The CDR3 coding sequence is TGTGCCAGCAGCTTAAAAGCTGGCTCATTAGCCAAAAACATTCAGTACTTC.